This passage covers 3 T cell receptor beta chains from one sample sequenced in a study of T-cell reconstitution after alpha-beta-depleted transplantation in children. TCRbeta library construction was performed incorporating unique molecular identifiers. TCRdb used MiXCR to reprocess the PCR reads, holding one entry per CDR3 protein. This table has fewer than 700,000 distinct CDR3 sequences, 10% to 15% appearing once. This material consisted of PBMCs, mostly from graft donor cells, taken 360 days after TCRalphabeta/CD19-depleted stem cell transplant. The source of these receptors is a male patient aged 10 to 17 who had a stem cell transplant for acute myeloid leukemia, so the T cells may come from the graft donor.

Ten or more counts support this clonotype. The CDR3 DNA reads as TGTGCCAGCAGTTTTAAAAGTCCTGGCCATGAGCAGTTCTTC. This translates into CASSFKSPGHEQFF. This chain links TRBV12-3 or TRBV12-4 with TRBJ2-1; D remains ambiguous. V lost 3 bases and J lost 8, with 14 bases in between. CDR3 size: 14 residues.

J is TRBJ2-7 and V is TRBV6-5, with D possibly being TRBD1 or TRBD2 (6 bases each). The CDR3 extends over 16 amino acids. The V gene's germline CDR1 is MNHEY and CDR2 SVGAGI. The germline V and J ends were trimmed by 4 bases and 3 bases, with 19 bases remaining between them. The chain's CDR3 is CASSSAPKGGVYEQYF. CDR3 DNA sequence: TGTGCCAGCAGTTCTGCGCCCAAGGGGGGTGTCTACGAGCAGTACTTC.

The V gene is TRBV7-8, the J gene TRBJ2-4; 8 bases are shared with TRBD2. The CDR3 contains 17 residues. CDR1 is SGHVS, CDR2 FQNEAQ, per germline. Trimming removed 5 bases from V and 0 bases from J; junction bases left unmatched: 9. CDR3 nucleotides: TGTGCCAGCAGCGAAGCGGGAGTGGGCCTAGCCAAAAACATTCAGTACTTC. This encodes CASSEAGVGLAKNIQYF.